The present TCR beta chain was sequenced within a study of cytotoxic CD8 clonotypes in ibrutinib-treated CLL. Study-level information: Mean productive templates were over 250,000; mean productive rearrangements were around 93,000.

The CDR3 sequence is 12 residues long. Trimming removed 1 base from V and 7 bases from J, with 6 bases in between. The germline V gene has CDR1 LNHNV and CDR2 YYDKDF (reference sequence). Study conclusions and caveats: Sustained-remission and progressing patients had different sampling times. Clonality was elevated at ibrutinib response and had returned toward baseline at progression. At baseline, clonality was higher than in age-matched healthy donors and correlated with CD8+ counts.

TCRdb keeps only in-frame clones here, not all; method: immunoSEQ multiplex PCR. The sample consists of fewer than 75,000 clones, approximately 71% of them appearing once. To note about this clone: Its target is unknown.

This chain links TRBV15 with TRBJ2-3; D gene ambiguous. The sample was PBMCs, taken after 12 months of ibrutinib treatment. The origin of this receptor is a human donor with chronic lymphocytic leukemia. The CDR3 nucleotides are TGTGCCACCAGCAGAGGACTCAATACGCAGTATTTT. Protein sequence: CATSRGLNTQYF.